Listed below are T cell receptor beta chains from one sample, sequenced in a study of graft-versus-host responses after intestinal transplantation. Here immunoSEQ multiplex PCR was the method, and the copy in TCRdb shows in-frame clones only, minus some. Among around 31,000 clones, about 79% were seen once, and the ten largest hold around 20%. The antigens of these receptors remain unknown. The sample in question was unstimulated CD8+ T cells sorted from spleen or lymph node cells, obtained before intestinal transplant. The receptors shown here come from a human donor who received an intestinal transplant. CDR3s include the opening cysteine and the closing phenylalanine or tryptophan. The D gene is left open where the match is weak. Clone size is given for some rows only: seen once, a few or many times, or a class if the clone is expanded.

CDR3aa	CDR3nt	d_gene	j_gene	v_gene	abundance
CASSYPLLNEQFF	TGTGCCAGCAGCTATCCCCTTCTCAATGAGCAGTTCTTC	.	TRBJ2-1	TRBV7-8	.
CASSLRQGAEQYF	TGCGCCAGCAGCCTAAGACAGGGGGCCGAGCAGTACTTC	TRBD1	TRBJ2-7	TRBV4-1	.
CASSLGANYQETQYF	TGTGCCAGCAGCTTAGGAGCGAACTACCAAGAGACCCAGTACTTC	.	TRBJ2-5	TRBV7-9	.
CASSLNPGLAYEQYF	TGCGCCAGCAGCCTGAACCCGGGACTTGCCTACGAGCAGTACTTC	.	TRBJ2-7	TRBV5-1	.
CATSPDETQETQYF	TGTGCCACCAGTCCGGATGAGACACAAGAGACCCAGTACTTC	.	TRBJ2-5	TRBV15	.
CASSPHGAYEQYF	TGTGCCAGCAGCCCGCACGGAGCCTACGAGCAGTACTTC	.	TRBJ2-7	TRBV7-9	.
CATSPRLATSSYNEQFF	TGTGCCACCAGCCCTCGACTAGCGACGAGCTCCTACAATGAGCAGTTCTTC	TRBD2	TRBJ2-1	TRBV15	.
CASSIPWDSSGANVLTF	TGTGCCAGTAGTATACCCTGGGACAGCTCTGGGGCCAACGTCCTGACTTTC	TRBD1	TRBJ2-6	TRBV19	.
CASSCMDRTDEQYF	TGTGCCAGCAGCTGCATGGACAGGACCGACGAGCAGTACTTC	.	TRBJ2-7	TRBV12-1	.
CASSLWGLDRKETQYF	TGTGCCAGCAGTTTATGGGGGCTCGACAGGAAAGAGACCCAGTACTTC	.	TRBJ2-5	TRBV27	once
CASSQTMTGYSYEQYF	TGCGCCAGCAGCCAAACCATGACAGGGTATTCCTACGAGCAGTACTTC	TRBD1	TRBJ2-7	TRBV4-1	.